Sequencing of this TCR beta chain was carried out in a study of blood T cell repertoires in COVID-19 (dated by TCRdb to the early 2020s). For the wider study: ImmuneRACE Cohort 3 recovered participants were defined by two consecutive negative NP/OP PCR tests, healthcare professional clearance, or symptom resolution. Samples covering the acute and convalescent phases of COVID-19 were provided by collaborators in the United States, Italy and Spain. The prospective study material was composed of cDNA or gDNA derived from T cells, B-cell-depleted T cells, or PBMCs. The dataset comprised deeply sampled blood TCRbeta repertoires from subjects exposed to, actively infected with, or recovered from COVID-19. The repertoires were released in a freely available public database intended as a resource for research on the immune response to SARS-CoV-2. Samples came from the ongoing ImmuneRACE study (first 160 participants) plus 1,254 subjects from 6 global collaborators. The sample metadata nearly always contained a de-identified subject ID, COVID-19 status, age in years and sex. Where available, HLA class I and class II types were taken from metadata supplied by the sample provider and were not determined by assay-based typing. Overall study outcomes, separate from this receptor: Clinical and demographic metadata were provided uncurated, with the amount varying by source and participant.

A word on this clone: Its binding antigen is unknown. No base quality information exists; no much larger clone differs at one position.

For this chain, trimming is 5 bases at the V end and 5 bases at the J end, and the number of junction bases without a gene match is 12. The CDR3 runs 15 residues from the cysteine to the phenylalanine. The DNA shown is the 45-base CDR3, in frame from base 1. The germline V gene provides CDR1 SGHNT and CDR2 YENEEA. TCRbeta CDR3 regions were amplified from genomic DNA using the immunoSEQ Assay, a bias-controlled multiplex PCR. The study's own analysis went as follows. The number of nucleated cells in each sample was estimated from the amplification of reference gene primers within the assay. To quantify the absolute abundance of each unique TCRbeta CDR3 rearrangement, sequence reads were collapsed and filtered. Productive Simpson clonality was computed per sample as the square root of Simpson's diversity index over productive rearrangements. TCRdb took over this immuneACCESS table, retaining in-frame rearrangements with V and J assigned. Such tables are incomplete; in checked studies, under half of the missing clones stem from an unresolved V gene, and the remainder is unexplained. V and J calls and clone size are given by that table; D and trimming were obtained from the DNA. For this sample there are a few hundred thousand clones; about nine tenths appear just once. The ten top clones hold less than 8% of the sample.

Enrolling through a virtual design, the prospective study's participants ranged in age from roughly 18 to 90 years and lived across 24 United States geographic areas. In the prospective study, cohorts were assigned on the basis of participant-reported clinical history obtained from a screening survey and a study questionnaire. Mobile phlebotomists in the prospective study collected whole blood, serum and a nasopharyngeal or oropharyngeal swab from every participant. Additional blood draws and questionnaires over an approximately two-month period could optionally be provided by prospective study participants. Blood samples from the prospective study were shipped frozen or at room temperature prior to DNA extraction.

The chain is assembled from TRBV11-3 and TRBJ2-7; 7 central bases correspond to TRBD1. Sequencing was done on a sample of PBMCs or T cells enriched from blood (not recorded which). The receptor was isolated from a man aged 25 to 45 in a cohort exposed to, infected with or recovered from COVID-19 (not recorded which). The bases read TGTGCCAGCAGCCGGGGTCAGGGGGTTGAGGACGAGCAGTACTTC. This encodes CASSRGQGVEDEQYF.